One and the same sample provided the 7 T cell receptor beta chains below, sequenced in a study of OX40 agonist ivuxolimab in advanced cancers. The method was immunoSEQ multiplex PCR; TCRdb's version includes in-frame clones alone and lacks a portion of them. This repertoire shows 50,000 to 65,000 clones, about four fifths found once; its top ten account for approximately 5%. The sample here was CD4+ or CD8+ T cells sorted from blood, taken in a trial of the OX40 agonist ivuxolimab. The receptors shown here come from an adult with an advanced solid tumor such as melanoma, head and neck, liver or kidney cancer.

V and J are TRBV18 and TRBJ1-4; 10 nucleotides align to TRBD1. Germline CDR1 KGHSH, CDR2 LQKENI. V trimming: 5 bases; J trimming: 8 bases; junction bases outside the gene matches: 5. The CDR3 spans 14 residues. The CDR3 nucleotides are TGTGCCAGCTCAGGGACAGGGGTTGGAGAAAAACTGTTTTTT. Amino acids: CASSGTGVGEKLFF.

The chain couples TRBV4-1 to TRBJ1-1; D is undetermined. Germline lookup yields CDR1 MGHRA and CDR2 YSYEKL. The CDR3 covers 14 residues. The germline V and J ends were trimmed by 0 bases and 1 base, with 6 bases remaining between them. CDR3 amino acids: CASSQDVQNTEAFF. CDR3 coding DNA: TGCGCCAGCAGCCAAGATGTGCAGAACACTGAAGCTTTCTTT.

This chain links TRBV2 with TRBJ1-5; D is unclear. The CDR3 totals 14 residues. Trimming took off 1 base at V and 12 bases at J, with 16 bases between the two ends. Germline lookup yields CDR1 SNHLY and CDR2 FYNNEI. For the CDR3, the DNA is TGTGCCAGCAGTGAAGTGTTATTAATGGGGAACCAGCATTTT. Translation: CASSEVLLMGNQHF.

This chain's CDR3 is CASQGVVTGELFF. The CDR3 coding sequence is TGTGCCAGCCAGGGTGTCGTCACCGGGGAGCTGTTTTTT. The gene calls are TRBV6-1 and TRBJ2-2; a possible D gene is TRBD1 (5 bases). Germline V gene lookup returns CDR1 MNHNS and CDR2 SASEGT. V was pared by 8 bases and J by 4 bases, with 11 bases between. The CDR3 is 13 residues long.

The V call is TRBV4-1, the J call TRBJ2-3, with TRBD2 matching 9 bases. The germline V gene encodes CDR1 MGHRA and CDR2 YSYEKL. There are 17 residues in the CDR3. Trimming took 2 bases from V and 3 from J; bases not matched to a gene: 9. CDR3 DNA sequence: TGCGCCAGCAGCCAATTTCCGGCGGGAGGGGCTACAGATACGCAGTATTTT. This sequence encodes CASSQFPAGGATDTQYF.

The V and J genes are TRBV27 and TRBJ1-2; maybe TRBD1 (6 bases). The CDR3 is 15 amino acids. Trimming took 5 bases from V and 5 from J, leaving 18 bases between them. From germline, CDR1 is MNHEY and CDR2 SMNVEV (reference sequence). The CDR3 DNA is TGTGCCAGCAGTCTTAAAGGGGGGGTGAGTTATGGCTACACCTTC. Its translation is CASSLKGGVSYGYTF.

This clone has only a few counts. This chain joins TRBV4-1 and TRBJ2-7, with 15 bases matching TRBD2. CDR3 length: 16 residues. Germline trimming cut 1 base from V and 8 bases from J; bases unmatched to any gene: 6. The germline V gene has CDR1 MGHRA and CDR2 YSYEKL. In DNA form, the CDR3 reads TGCGCCAGCAGCCAAGGGACTAGCGGGGGGGCTTATCAGCAGTACTTC. Its protein is CASSQGTSGGAYQQYF.